The sequence of this TCR beta chain was determined in a study of CD8+ T cells in alopecia areata. Isolated RNA was reverse transcribed into cDNA used as the sequencing template. Clones were sequenced by immunoSEQ multiplex PCR, and TCRdb holds only the in-frame ones, with some missing. The data hold hundreds of thousands of clones, with approximately 60% observed a single time. Treatment indicated: oral pan-JAK inhibitor, 5-10 mg twice daily. The CDR3 totals 14 residues. Trimming took off 4 bases at V and 9 bases at J, with 19 bases between the two ends. Germline V gene sequence: CDR1 SGDLS, CDR2 YYNGEE.

Sequences were derived from CD4+ T cells sorted from blood, sampled at approximately week 52, from a patient treated with tofacitinib. This chain links TRBV9 with TRBJ2-5; D might be TRBD1 (6 bases). The TCR was taken from a human donor with alopecia areata. CDR3 sequence: CASSLGERPGAQYF. CDR3 coding DNA: TGTGCCAGCAGCCTTGGGGAACGCCCAGGGGCCCAGTACTTC.